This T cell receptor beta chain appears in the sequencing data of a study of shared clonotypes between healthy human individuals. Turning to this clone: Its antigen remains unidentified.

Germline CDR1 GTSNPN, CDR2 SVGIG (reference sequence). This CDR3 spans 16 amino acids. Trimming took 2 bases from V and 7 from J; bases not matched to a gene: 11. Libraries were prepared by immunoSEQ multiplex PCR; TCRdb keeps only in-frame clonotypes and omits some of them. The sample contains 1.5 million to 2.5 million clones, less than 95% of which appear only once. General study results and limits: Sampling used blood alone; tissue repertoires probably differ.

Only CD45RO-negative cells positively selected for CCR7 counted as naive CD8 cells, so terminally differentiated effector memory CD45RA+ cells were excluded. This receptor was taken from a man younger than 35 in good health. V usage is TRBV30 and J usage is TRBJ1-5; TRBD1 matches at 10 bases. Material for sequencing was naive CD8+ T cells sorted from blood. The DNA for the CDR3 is TGTGCCTGGAGTCCGAGATCCGGGACAGGGGACCAGCCCCAGCATTTT. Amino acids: CAWSPRSGTGDQPQHF.